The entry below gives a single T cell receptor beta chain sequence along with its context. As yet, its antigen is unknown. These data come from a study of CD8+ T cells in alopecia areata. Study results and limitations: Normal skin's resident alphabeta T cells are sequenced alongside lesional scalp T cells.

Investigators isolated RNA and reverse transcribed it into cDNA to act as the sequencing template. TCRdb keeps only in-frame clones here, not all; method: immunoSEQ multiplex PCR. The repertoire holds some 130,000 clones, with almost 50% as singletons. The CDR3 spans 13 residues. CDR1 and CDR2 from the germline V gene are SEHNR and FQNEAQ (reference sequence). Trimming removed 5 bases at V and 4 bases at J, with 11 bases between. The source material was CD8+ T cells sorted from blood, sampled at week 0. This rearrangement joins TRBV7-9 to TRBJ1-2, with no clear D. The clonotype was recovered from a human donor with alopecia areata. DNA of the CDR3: TGTGCCAGCAGCCCGGTAGGCGTCTATGGCTACACCTTC. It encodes CASSPVGVYGYTF.